The rows below give T cell receptor beta chains drawn from one sample of a study of regulatory T cells in long-lasting Graves disease. TCRdb passed the multiplex PCR reads through MiXCR, listing each CDR3 protein once. The sample yields 300,000 to 400,000 distinct CDR3 sequences, 16% seen once. This sample also appeared in a second study, on T cells in Graves' hyperthyroidism and ophthalmopathy.

The specimen was peripheral blood mononuclear cells (PBMCs), collected at new diagnosis, from a patient treated with antithyroid drugs. These receptors came from a man aged 40-55 years with Graves disease. The CDR3 runs from the conserved cysteine through the conserved F or W. A D gene is named only where the DNA matches it firmly.

TRBD1	TRBV29-1	TRBJ1-2	CSARAGGDYGYTF
TRBD2	TRBV29-1	TRBJ2-1	CSVEDRKRGYNEQFF
NA	TRBV28	TRBJ2-7	CASSLRWRRTYEQYF
NA	TRBV20-1	TRBJ2-2	CSAKGRKNTGELFF
TRBD1	TRBV7-8	TRBJ1-6	CASGMTGRDSPLHF
NA	TRBV6-5	TRBJ2-2	CASSYPRGAGELFF
NA	TRBV5-1	TRBJ2-3	CASSLESTDTQYF
NA	TRBV28	TRBJ2-7	CASSLRGASSYEQYF
NA	TRBV27	TRBJ2-1	CASRPTVGIEQFF
NA	TRBV29-1	TRBJ1-1	CSVVTGGGTEAFF
TRBD2	TRBV4-1	TRBJ2-3	CASSQDRTGGTTDTQYF
NA	TRBV2	TRBJ2-5	CASSERRQETQYF
TRBD1	TRBV5-1	TRBJ2-5	CASSRTPTGQETQYF
NA	TRBV7-3	TRBJ2-7	CASSLTSNYEQYF
NA	TRBV11-2	TRBJ2-5	CASSAAQGKETQYF
TRBD2	TRBV6-2/TRBV6-3	TRBJ2-1	CASKGSGGAHEQFF
NA	TRBV6-1	TRBJ1-2	CASSLDGIFHYGYTF
NA	TRBV19	TRBJ2-5	CASTKRRSSGETQYF
NA	TRBV7-9	TRBJ2-2	CASSELAAGELFF
NA	TRBV5-1	TRBJ2-5	CASSPGAWGGETQYF
NA	TRBV6-1	TRBJ2-2	CASTPSGANTGELFF
NA	TRBV20-1	TRBJ1-5	CSASIGGNQPQHF
NA	TRBV30	TRBJ2-7	CAWGPEGQYF
NA	TRBV6-1	TRBJ2-2	CASIDTPPTWGNTGELFF
TRBD1	TRBV11-3	TRBJ2-7	CASSLSVEGAREQYF
TRBD1	TRBV28	TRBJ2-7	CASSSSFLAGGPYEQYF
NA	TRBV12-3/TRBV12-4	TRBJ1-1	CASSPMENTEAFF
TRBD2	TRBV9	TRBJ2-3	CASSVDVRGSLNTQYF
TRBD1	TRBV2	TRBJ1-5	CASSLDGTADVAQHF
NA	TRBV12-3/TRBV12-4	TRBJ1-5	CASSFFSGANNQPQHF
NA	TRBV5-4	TRBJ2-6	CASSLLASASGANVLTF
NA	TRBV20-1	TRBJ2-1	CSARVDGNNEQFF
NA	TRBV4-3	TRBJ2-7	CASSQDVEGREQYF
NA	TRBV20-1	TRBJ1-1	CSARPAGLAEAFF
NA	TRBV27	TRBJ2-7	CASRVGVGPFYEQYF
TRBD2	TRBV2	TRBJ2-5	CASSLGLAGGQETQYF